The sample holds one count of the clone carrying this TCR beta chain. Its antigen remains unknown. The sample originates from a study of cytomegalovirus exposure and HLA in healthy donors. Background on the study: The same platform as the 666 first-cohort repertoires was used for the 95 to 150 validation repertoires, a later analysis reported.

CDR1 and CDR2 from the germline V gene are SEHNR and FQNEAQ (reference sequence). CDR3 length: 15 residues. V lost 3 bases, J lost 0 bases, and 9 bases lay in between. Measured with immunoSEQ multiplex PCR; TCRdb has only the in-frame clones, and not every one. Of more than 45,000 clones listed, roughly 89% are singletons. Points from the study as a whole: With high specificity and sensitivity, the classifier reportedly diagnosed cytomegalovirus status. The CMV antigen specificity of a few CMV-associated chains was confirmed through in vitro analysis.

This sequence joins TRBV7-9 and TRBJ2-1; possibly TRBD2 for D (6 bases). The source of this sequence is a woman younger than 30 in good health and CMV-seronegative. Sequencing used PBMCs. In DNA form, the CDR3 reads TGTGCCAGCAGCTTTAGCGGTAGCTCCTACAATGAGCAGTTCTTC. Amino acids: CASSFSGSSYNEQFF.